These 3 T cell receptor beta chains originate from one sample sequenced in a study of T cells expressing NK-cell markers. From its re-call of the 5' RACE reads, TCRdb lists each CDR3 protein once, without DNA. The sample has a few hundred thousand distinct CDR3 sequences. The sequenced sample consisted of blood T cells: a sorted CD56 or NKG2C T cell subset, CD4+ or CD8+ T cells, or bulk PBMC T cells (not recorded which). Receptor source: a man between 18 and 69 years old in good health.

This rearrangement joins TRBV15 to TRBJ2-1. The CDR3 spans 12 residues. Germline V lookup: CDR1 LNHNV, CDR2 YYDKDF (reference sequence). The CDR3 sequence: CATSRATNQQFF.

The rearrangement joins TRBV20-1 to TRBJ2-2; TCRdb selects TRBD1, and the lack of DNA leaves this call unchecked. The germline CDR1 and CDR2 sequences are DFQATT and SNEGSKA (reference sequence). This CDR3 has 14 amino acids. CDR3: CSAKPGPDTGELFF.

The CDR3 loop reads CASSKNAGKNTEAFF. The rearrangement joins TRBV5-6 to TRBJ1-1. Per germline, CDR1 SGHDT and CDR2 YYEEEE. CDR3 length equals 15 residues.